These 30 T cell receptor beta chains originate from one sample sequenced in a study of shared clonotypes between healthy human individuals. The repertoire was sequenced with immunoSEQ multiplex PCR; TCRdb's copy has only in-frame clones and lacks some. The sample has hundreds of thousands of clones, around 78% seen once; the top ten hold 9.5% to 15%. The sample consisted of PBMCs. These receptors all stem from a woman aged 40 to 50 in good health. Some clones in this sample may be carry-over from other donors' samples.

The rearrangement uses TRBV28 and TRBJ2-5; TRBD2 matches at 13 bases. The V gene end was trimmed by 6 bases and the J gene end by 7 bases; junction bases not matched to a gene: 11. CDR1 and CDR2 from the germline V gene are MDHEN and SYDVKM. CDR3 size: 16 residues. CDR3 DNA sequence: TGTGCCAGCAGCGCCTGGACTAGCGGGAGTCGCGGGACCCAGTACTTC. Translation: CASSAWTSGSRGTQYF.

This chain connects TRBV6-1 to TRBJ2-5, with 13 bases that match TRBD2. The CDR3 length is 15 residues. Trimming took 7 bases from V and 7 from J; bases not matched to a gene: 9. CDR1 is MNHNS, CDR2 SASEGT, per germline. CDR3 sequence: CASIWTSGSGGTQYF. DNA for the CDR3: TGTGCCAGCATCTGGACTAGCGGGAGCGGGGGGACCCAGTACTTC.

The chain carries TRBV5-4 and TRBJ2-3; 13 positions match TRBD2. The CDR3 consists of 18 residues. Germline-derived CDR1 and CDR2 are SGHNT and YYREEE (reference sequence). Unmatched junction bases numbered 5, after V lost 0 bases and J lost 1 base. The CDR3 loop is CASSLVVLAGGGTDTQYF. CDR3 bases: TGTGCCAGCAGCTTGGTCGTACTAGCGGGAGGGGGCACAGATACGCAGTATTTT.

The rearrangement links TRBV7-3 to TRBJ2-1, with 12 bases fitting TRBD2. The V and J ends lost 5 bases and 10 bases, in that order; junction bases with no gene match: 6. Germline CDR1 and CDR2: SGHTA and FQGTGA. The CDR3 has 14 residues. CDR3 in amino acids: CASSIGLAGQEQFF. The CDR3, as DNA: TGTGCCAGCAGCATCGGACTAGCGGGACAGGAGCAGTTCTTC.

This chain joins TRBV5-1 and TRBJ1-1, with D possibly matching TRBD1 (6 bases). From germline, CDR1 is SGHRS and CDR2 YFSETQ. CDR3 length equals 15 residues. Trimming took 4 bases from V and 0 from J, leaving 13 bases between them. In DNA, the CDR3 is TGCGCCAGCAGCCCCACCGGGGGGCTGAACACTGAAGCTTTCTTT. Its translation is CASSPTGGLNTEAFF.

This clone has only a few counts. V usage is TRBV5-1 and J usage is TRBJ2-2; perhaps TRBD2 as D (5 bases). V lost 4 bases, J lost 1 base, and 11 bases lay in between. The germline gives CDR1 SGHRS, CDR2 YFSETQ. CDR3 length: 15 amino acids. The CDR3 loop is CASSKDLKNTGELFF. The CDR3 DNA is TGCGCCAGCAGCAAGGACTTGAAGAACACCGGGGAGCTGTTTTTT.

The gene calls are TRBV2 and TRBJ1-1; no reliable D call. From germline, CDR1 is SNHLY and CDR2 FYNNEI. Trimming left V 6 bases short and J 2 bases short, with 10 bases between. The CDR3 runs to 13 residues. The CDR3 reads CASRMDLNTEAFF. The CDR3 nucleotides read TGTGCCAGCAGGATGGACCTTAACACTGAAGCTTTCTTT.

The gene calls are TRBV2 and TRBJ1-5; D unclear. Germline V gene lookup returns CDR1 SNHLY and CDR2 FYNNEI. The CDR3 consists of 16 residues. The ends were cut back, 2 bases at V and 0 bases at J, with 11 bases in the middle. The CDR3 protein is CASSERAGDSNQPQHF. The CDR3 DNA follows: TGTGCCAGCAGTGAAAGGGCAGGCGATAGCAATCAGCCCCAGCATTTT.

The chain recombines TRBV7-9 with TRBJ1-2; 7 nucleotides agree with TRBD1. V shed 1 base, J shed 2 bases, and the junction held 4 bases outside the gene matches. The CDR3 covers 15 residues. Germline V gene sequence: CDR1 SEHNR, CDR2 FQNEAQ (reference sequence). Here the CDR3 DNA reads TGTGCCAGCAGCTTAGGGGACAGAAGAAACTATGGCTACACCTTC. Its protein product is CASSLGDRRNYGYTF.

The gene calls are TRBV5-6 and TRBJ2-7; D is uncertain. V lost 0 bases and J lost 5, with 18 bases in between. The CDR3 is 16 residues long. Germline CDR1 is SGHDT and CDR2 is YYEEEE. The CDR3 nucleotides are TGTGCCAGCAGCTTGGCTGGTTCGGAGATAGCCGACGAGCAGTACTTC. Translation: CASSLAGSEIADEQYF.

The rearrangement uses TRBV15 and TRBJ1-2; D gene uncertain. V was trimmed by 3 bases and J by 4 bases, leaving 18 bases between them. The CDR3 runs 16 residues. Germline values: CDR1 LNHNV, CDR2 YYDKDF (reference sequence). For the CDR3, the DNA is TGTGCCACCAGCAGGGAAGCCGGGATGGATGCCTATGGCTACACCTTC. This encodes CATSREAGMDAYGYTF.

This chain's CDR3 is CASSLDGSTYNEQFF. Written as DNA, the CDR3 is TGTGCCAGCAGCTTGGACGGGAGCACCTACAATGAGCAGTTCTTC. The rearrangement links TRBV5-4 to TRBJ2-1, with D possibly being TRBD2 (6 bases). V was trimmed by 0 bases and J by 2 bases, leaving 9 bases between them. In germline, CDR1 is SGHNT, CDR2 YYREEE (reference sequence). The CDR3 contains 15 residues. Looking up the rest from reference TRBV5-4 and TRBJ2-1 gives the full variable domain: ETGVTQSPTHLIKTRGQQVTLRCSSQSGHNTVSWYQQALGQGPQFIFQYYREEENGRGNFPPRFSGLQFPNYSSELNVNALELDDSALYLCASSLDGSTYNEQFFGPGTRLTVL.

J is TRBJ2-3 and V is TRBV28; the match to TRBD2 covers 8 bases. Trimming took 8 bases from V and 3 from J; bases not matched to a gene: 7. Per the germline V gene, CDR1 is MDHEN and CDR2 is SYDVKM. The CDR3 contains 14 residues. Here the CDR3 reads CASGGAGVTDTQYF. Written as DNA, the CDR3 is TGTGCCAGCGGAGGAGCGGGAGTGACAGATACGCAGTATTTT.

This chain joins TRBV30 and TRBJ1-2; 9 nucleotides line up with TRBD1. Germline assignment: CDR1 GTSNPN and CDR2 SVGIG (reference sequence). The CDR3 spans 14 residues. The J segment lost 8 bases and the V segment lost 3 bases, leaving 10 bases of the junction unmatched. The CDR3 reads CAWRETGGAGGYTF. In DNA, the CDR3 is TGTGCCTGGAGGGAAACAGGGGGCGCGGGAGGCTACACCTTC.

Notes on this clone: Other DNA sequences in this sample translate to the same CDR3. V gene TRBV7-9 combines with J gene TRBJ1-1; TRBD1 matches 7 bases. The germline gives CDR1 SEHNR, CDR2 FQNEAQ (reference sequence). There are 12 residues in the CDR3. After removal of 9 bases from V and 11 bases from J, the junction contained 12 bases not matched to a gene. CDR3 residues: CASSLTDRDAFF. CDR3 in DNA: TGTGCCAGTAGCCTCACTGACAGGGATGCTTTCTTT.

This sequence joins TRBV28 and TRBJ1-4; unclear D gene. Germline V gene data show CDR1 as MDHEN and CDR2 as SYDVKM. The V gene lost 3 bases and the J gene lost 12 bases, with 11 bases spanning the gap. The CDR3 runs 12 residues. DNA of the CDR3: TGTGCCAGCAGTTTGAGGAGGGAACAACTGTTTTTT. It is translated as CASSLRREQLFF.

This clone was seen only a few times. The sample carries other DNA sequences with the same CDR3. The V and J genes are TRBV15 and TRBJ2-5, with D tentatively TRBD2 (6 bases). V was pared by 2 bases and J by 4 bases, with 8 bases between. The CDR3 contains 13 residues. Germline assignment: CDR1 LNHNV and CDR2 YYDKDF (reference sequence). The CDR3 loop is CATSRQGGETQYF. DNA for the CDR3: TGTGCCACCAGCAGACAGGGAGGAGAGACCCAGTACTTC.

The rearrangement joins TRBV7-2 to TRBJ2-7; TRBD2 matches at 12 bases. V was clipped by 3 bases and J by 2 bases; unmatched bases: 2. The germline V gene encodes CDR1 SGHTA and CDR2 FQGNSA. The CDR3 has 15 amino acids. The DNA of the CDR3 is TGTGCCAGCAGCTTGAGGACTAGCGGGACCTACGAGCAGTACTTC. This encodes CASSLRTSGTYEQYF.

The rearrangement joins TRBV11-2 to TRBJ2-2; 9 bases are shared with TRBD2. The V segment lost 0 bases and the J segment 3 bases; nucleotides outside the gene matches: 5. This CDR3 is 17 amino acids long. Per germline, CDR1 SGHAT and CDR2 FQNNGV. CDR3 loop: CASSLDRGGGHTGELFF. CDR3 DNA sequence: TGTGCCAGCAGCTTAGATCGCGGGGGGGGCCACACCGGGGAGCTGTTTTTT.

This clone was observed a handful of times. It is unclear where the CDR3 begins or ends on the DNA, so no DNA is shown, and the CDR3 is as TCRdb lists it. This chain joins TRBV7-8 and TRBJ2-2; TRBD2, the table's D call, lacks a check against the DNA. Germline V lookup: CDR1 SGHVS, CDR2 FQNEAQ. The CDR3 region is 17 residues in length, termini included. The CDR3 reads CASSPRSTARRAGELFF.

The rearrangement joins TRBV7-2 to TRBJ2-5; no firm D call. The CDR3 is made up of 15 amino acids. The germline gives CDR1 SGHTA, CDR2 FQGNSA. Trimming removed 7 bases at V and 3 bases at J, with 18 bases between. The CDR3 nucleotides are TGTGCCAGCAACCATGGCCACAGAGCCGAAGAGACCCAGTACTTC. Translated: CASNHGHRAEETQYF.

The chain joins TRBV28 to TRBJ2-7; TRBD1 matches 7 bases. The V gene end was trimmed by 4 bases and the J gene end by 2 bases; junction bases not matched to a gene: 8. Germline CDR1 MDHEN, CDR2 SYDVKM. This CDR3 has 15 residues. In DNA form, the CDR3 reads TGTGCCAGCAGTTCCCCTCAGGGGGTAGCCTACGAGCAGTACTTC. Translating it yields CASSSPQGVAYEQYF.

The sample holds one count of this clone. The CDR3 DNA sequence: TGTGCCAGCAGCTTATTCCCGGGACAGGGCTTCTACAATGAGCAGTTCTTC. Its protein is CASSLFPGQGFYNEQFF. The chain employs TRBV7-2 and TRBJ2-1, with TRBD1 identical over 9 bases. V lost 2 bases, J lost 3 bases, and 8 bases stayed unmatched. The germline gives CDR1 SGHTA, CDR2 FQGNSA. This CDR3 has 17 residues.

This clone appeared a few times. The J gene is TRBJ1-1, the V gene TRBV19; D unclear. Trimming took off 3 bases at V and 8 bases at J, with 16 bases between the two ends. The CDR3 spans 14 residues. The V gene's germline CDR1 is LNHDA and CDR2 SQIVND (reference sequence). CDR3 in amino acids: CASSIGGSAVEAFF. The CDR3 nucleotides read TGTGCCAGTAGTATCGGTGGCAGCGCGGTCGAAGCTTTCTTT.

This chain joins TRBV2 and TRBJ2-3, with a tentative D call TRBD2 (6 bases). The CDR3 totals 13 residues. V lost 0 bases to trimming and J lost 8 bases, with 9 bases between them. CDR1 and CDR2 (germline): SNHLY, FYNNEI. The chain's CDR3 is CASSEAQGGTQYF. As DNA, the CDR3 is TGTGCCAGCAGTGAAGCGCAGGGAGGTACGCAGTATTTT.

This sequence joins TRBV11-2 and TRBJ2-7, with 9 nucleotides matching TRBD1. V was pared by 4 bases and J by 4 bases, with 11 bases of the junction left unmatched. This CDR3 is 16 amino acids long. The germline gives CDR1 SGHAT, CDR2 FQNNGV. CDR3 region: CASSSIGRDRDYEQYF. In DNA form, the CDR3 reads TGTGCCAGCAGCTCAATTGGCCGGGACAGGGATTACGAGCAGTACTTC.

This chain uses TRBV10-3 with TRBJ2-5; D is unclear. Germline V gene data show CDR1 as ENHRY and CDR2 as SYGVKD. The CDR3 covers 12 residues. Trimming left V 6 bases short and J 4 bases short, with 9 bases between. The CDR3, as DNA: TGTGCCATCAGCAATACGGGAGAGACCCAGTACTTC. This codes for CAISNTGETQYF.

This chain links TRBV2 with TRBJ2-2, with D possibly TRBD1 on 6 matching bases. The CDR3 runs to 16 residues. V shed 1 base and J shed 0 bases, with 9 bases lying between them. The germline V gene encodes CDR1 SNHLY and CDR2 FYNNEI. CDR3: CASSEVGAANTGELFF. In DNA, the CDR3 is TGTGCCAGCAGTGAAGTGGGGGCCGCGAACACCGGGGAGCTGTTTTTT. The entire variable domain, with the rest obtained from reference TRBV2 and TRBJ2-2, is as follows: EPEVTQTPSHQVTQMGQEVILRCVPISNHLYFYWYRQILGQKVEFLVSFYNNEISEKSEIFDDQFSVERPDGSNFTLKIRSTKLEDSAMYFCASSEVGAANTGELFFGEGSRLTVL.

The genes are TRBV6-1 and TRBJ2-7; 10 bases match TRBD2. V lost 2 bases, J lost 3 bases, and 4 bases stayed unmatched. The germline V gene encodes CDR1 MNHNS and CDR2 SASEGT. This CDR3 has 15 amino acids. The CDR3 DNA reads as TGTGCCAGCAGTGAACCAGCGGGAGGGCTCTACGAGCAGTACTTC. Translated, it gives CASSEPAGGLYEQYF.

The rearrangement links TRBV28 to TRBJ2-1; D unresolved. This CDR3 has 18 amino acids. In germline, CDR1 is MDHEN, CDR2 SYDVKM. Trimming removed 3 bases from V and 5 bases from J, with 23 bases in between. The CDR3 spells CASSFFLRMAVGNNEQFF. The CDR3 coding sequence is TGTGCCAGCAGTTTCTTCCTTAGGATGGCGGTAGGGAACAATGAGCAGTTCTTC.